The 11 T cell receptor beta chains given below trace back to one sample, sequenced in a study of blood T cell repertoires in COVID-19. The repertoire was sequenced with immunoSEQ multiplex PCR; TCRdb's copy has only in-frame clones and lacks some. The table records about 160,000 clones, about 88% of them present only once. What was sequenced was peripheral blood. Receptors were obtained from a man aged 35 to 55 with acute or convalescent COVID-19.

The chain couples TRBV5-1 to TRBJ2-5, with D possibly TRBD2 on 5 matching bases. The CDR3 has 15 amino acids. Trimming removed 7 bases at V and 4 bases at J, with 20 bases between. Germline lookup yields CDR1 SGHRS and CDR2 YFSETQ. CDR3 loop: CASWVVGASGETQYF. DNA for the CDR3: TGCGCCAGCTGGGTGGTTGGCGCCAGCGGAGAGACCCAGTACTTC.

The gene calls are TRBV13 and TRBJ2-3, with 9 bases aligning to TRBD1. Germline trimming cut 3 bases from V and 3 bases from J; bases unmatched to any gene: 10. The length of the CDR3 is 17 residues. Per germline, CDR1 PRHDT and CDR2 FYEKMQ (reference sequence). Written as DNA, the CDR3 is TGTGCCAGCAGCTTCGCCCCCGGGACAGGGAGGACAGATACGCAGTATTTT. The encoded protein is CASSFAPGTGRTDTQYF.

This chain links TRBV25-1 with TRBJ1-1; 7 bases map to TRBD1. The V and J ends lost 3 bases and 2 bases, in that order; junction bases with no gene match: 6. Germline CDR1 reads MGHDK; CDR2 reads SYGVNS. The CDR3 totals 15 residues. In nucleotides, the CDR3 is TGTGCCAGCAGTGATCAGCGACAGGGAAACACTGAAGCTTTCTTT. Translation: CASSDQRQGNTEAFF.

This chain joins TRBV29-1 and TRBJ1-2; 9 nucleotides line up with TRBD1. The length of the CDR3 is 15 residues. CDR1 SQVTM and CDR2 ANQGSEA come from the germline V gene. Trimming took 4 bases from V and 4 from J; bases not matched to a gene: 10. In nucleotides, the CDR3 is TGCAGCGTTGCGTCCCGGGACAGGGAACTCTATGGCTACACCTTC. Its translation: CSVASRDRELYGYTF.

The chain couples TRBV5-5 to TRBJ2-3; D gene ambiguous. The CDR3 extends over 14 amino acids. Looked up from germline, CDR1 is SGHKS and CDR2 is YYEKEE (reference sequence). Trimming cost V 4 bases and J 2 bases, with 11 bases left between them. CDR3 DNA sequence: TGTGCCAGCAGCCCGTCTCCTTCCACAGATACGCAGTATTTT. Protein sequence: CASSPSPSTDTQYF.

The gene calls are TRBV6-5 and TRBJ2-2; D is possibly TRBD2 (5 bases). The CDR3 totals 13 residues. Trimming took 6 bases from V and 4 from J, leaving 9 bases between them. The germline CDR1 and CDR2 sequences are MNHEY and SVGAGI. This CDR3 reads CASSRDLTGELFF. The CDR3 DNA reads as TGTGCCAGCAGCCGGGATCTCACCGGGGAGCTGTTTTTT.

The chain is built from TRBV7-9 and TRBJ2-5; TRBD1 agrees at 7 bases. The CDR3 has 14 amino acids. After removal of 4 bases from V and 1 base from J, the junction contained 3 bases not matched to a gene. Germline V CDR1 and CDR2: SEHNR, FQNEAQ (reference sequence). Here the CDR3 reads CASSYGQVQETQYF. Written as DNA, the CDR3 is TGTGCCAGCAGCTACGGACAGGTCCAAGAGACCCAGTACTTC.

A single count supports this clone. The CDR3 spells CAISPRGQGDYGYTF. The CDR3 nucleotides are TGTGCCATCAGCCCTCGGGGACAGGGTGACTATGGCTACACCTTC. The chain employs TRBV10-3 and TRBJ1-2, with 9 bases aligning to TRBD1. The CDR3 spans 15 residues. The V gene end was trimmed by 6 bases and the J gene end by 3 bases; junction bases not matched to a gene: 8. Germline CDR1 reads ENHRY; CDR2 reads SYGVKD.

This rearrangement joins TRBV24-1 to TRBJ2-1; 7 positions agree with TRBD1. CDR1 is KGHDR and CDR2 is SFDVKD in the germline V gene. The CDR3 has 13 residues. Trimming at V came to 8 bases and at J to 5 bases, leaving 5 bases not matched to a gene. CDR3 amino acids: CATTGTENNEQFF. CDR3 DNA: TGTGCCACCACCGGGACAGAAAACAATGAGCAGTTCTTC.

V gene TRBV7-8 combines with J gene TRBJ1-4; D remains ambiguous. There are 16 residues in the CDR3. Germline V lookup: CDR1 SGHVS, CDR2 FQNEAQ. V lost 5 bases and J 3 bases, leaving 16 bases between the germline ends. The CDR3 region is CASSRLRERSNEKLFF. CDR3 DNA: TGTGCCAGCAGCCGTCTGAGGGAGAGGTCTAATGAAAAACTGTTTTTT.

The chain carries TRBV30 and TRBJ2-7; TRBD2 might be the D (5 bases). The ends were cut back, 3 bases at V and 3 bases at J, with 6 bases in the middle. This CDR3 is 11 amino acids long. Germline V gene lookup returns CDR1 GTSNPN and CDR2 SVGIG (reference sequence). Written as DNA, the CDR3 is TGTGCCTGGAGCGGGAACTACGAGCAGTACTTC. Its translation is CAWSGNYEQYF. Looking up the rest from reference TRBV30 and TRBJ2-7 gives the full variable domain: SQTIHQWPATLVQPVGSPLSLECTVEGTSNPNLYWYRQAAGRGLQLLFYSVGIGQISSEVPQNLSASRPQDRQFILSSKKLLLSDSGFYLCAWSGNYEQYFGPGTRLTVT.